The clone carrying this T cell receptor beta chain was seen ten or more times. Its specificity is not known. The sample belongs to a study of T cells in Graves' hyperthyroidism and ophthalmopathy. General observations from the study: Blood also contained most expanded thyroid clonotypes above 0.001.

The CDR3 regions of TCR beta were amplified from RNA transcripts. Using the HTBI primer set, a first-round RT-PCR was run on the TCR CDR3. TCRdb re-derived calls from the multiplex PCR reads in MiXCR, one entry per CDR3 protein. The repertoire holds approximately 620,000 distinct CDR3 sequences, with approximately 15% as singletons. The ends were cut back, 5 bases at V and 1 base at J, with 14 bases in the middle. There are 16 residues in the CDR3. Clinical symptoms, serum thyroxine and TRAb, thyroid ultrasound and orbital computed tomography together formed the diagnostic basis. Sequenced: blood. The source is a woman between 40 and 50 years old with Graves' ophthalmopathy. The V and J genes are TRBV12-3 or TRBV12-4 and TRBJ2-2; D ambiguous. CDR3 in amino acids: CASSIYARMNTGELFF. CDR3 nucleotides: TGTGCCAGCAGTATCTACGCGAGGATGAACACCGGGGAGCTGTTTTTT.